A few counts support the clone carrying this T cell receptor beta chain. The source of the sample is a study of blood T cells in healthy people across ages. The CDR3 is made up of 17 amino acids. V lost 1 base, J lost 3 bases, and 13 bases lay in between. The authors ran a second PCR of about 6 to 11 cycles using a sample-barcoded 5' primer and a J-beta primer mix. MiXCR was run by TCRdb on the 5' RACE reads, yielding one entry per CDR3 protein. Among around 280,000 distinct CDR3 sequences, roughly 29% were seen once, and the ten largest hold 25% to 30%. The sequenced sample consisted of blood. This chain uses TRBV12-3 or TRBV12-4 with TRBJ2-6; D call uncertain. This TCR derives from a woman in her 70s in good health. Here the CDR3 reads CASSLGMTDGGANVLTF. DNA of the CDR3: TGTGCCAGCAGTTTAGGAATGACTGACGGTGGGGCCAACGTCCTGACTTTC.